Sequencing of this T cell receptor beta chain was carried out in a study of blood T cell repertoires in COVID-19. Method: immunoSEQ multiplex PCR; TCRdb's copy keeps in-frame clones and lacks some. Of 65,000 to 90,000 clones listed, approximately 86% are singletons. The receptor was isolated from an elderly man with COVID-19, enrolled during active disease. The sequenced sample was peripheral blood.

DNA for the CDR3: TGTGCCAGCTCACCGGGACTAGCGGGGGCCCGAGGCGACACGCAGTATTTT. It yields the protein CASSPGLAGARGDTQYF. The rearrangement joins TRBV18 to TRBJ2-3; 14 nucleotides line up with TRBD2. This CDR3 has 17 amino acids. Trimming cost V 3 bases and J 9 bases; bases outside gene matches: 11. Germline V gives CDR1 KGHSH, CDR2 LQKENI.